The source of this T cell receptor (beta chain) is a study of blood T cell repertoires in COVID-19. Study summary: There were acute and convalescent COVID-19 samples, and they came from the United States, Italy and Spain. PBMCs, B-cell-depleted T cells, or T cells provided the cDNA or gDNA that made up the material.

Per the original data handling: Amplification with reference gene primers provided the estimates of nucleated cell counts. This table comes from immunoSEQ multiplex PCR, and its TCRdb copy is limited to in-frame clones, with some not included. V and J calls and clone size are given by that table; D and trimming were obtained from the DNA. The sample carries roughly 200,000 clones, about 80% recorded once. The CDR3 spans 13 residues. The J segment lost 8 bases and the V segment lost 5 bases, leaving 5 bases of the junction unmatched. In germline, CDR1 is LGHDT, CDR2 YNNKEL (reference sequence). Specimen: peripheral blood. The sequence came from a man over 45 with active or convalescent COVID-19. J is TRBJ1-2 and V is TRBV3-1 (or the pseudogene TRBV3-2); 10 bases are shared with TRBD1. The CDR3 region has the DNA TGTGCCAGCAGCTTAGGGACAGGGGAGGGCTACACCTTC. It specifies CASSLGTGEGYTF.